The clone carrying this T cell receptor (beta chain) appeared a few times. In Seattle, patients joined the study during active infection and were tracked longitudinally. This sample was taken from a study of blood T cell repertoires in COVID-19. The wider study: The analysed material was cDNA or gDNA that came from T cells, B-cell-depleted T cells, or PBMCs.

Trimming removed 0 bases from V and 4 bases from J; junction bases left unmatched: 9. Germline values: CDR1 MGHRA, CDR2 YSYEKL. The CDR3 length is 18 residues. In the study's own analysis: Researchers report that nucleated cell counts were estimated from reference gene primer amplification. Some clones are missing from TCRdb's copy, which holds only in-frame ones; the method was immunoSEQ multiplex PCR. The V and J calls and clone size come from that table; D and trimming were worked out from the DNA. The sample includes around 40,000 clones, about 87% of them seen just once. The chain links TRBV4-1 to TRBJ2-1; 10 bases match TRBD2. Sequenced: peripheral blood. The clonotype was recovered from a man aged 40-49 years with COVID-19, enrolled during active disease. In nucleotides, the CDR3 is TGCGCCAGCAGCCAAGAAGTAGCGGGGGGCCGGATATACAATGAGCAGTTCTTC. Translated, it gives CASSQEVAGGRIYNEQFF.